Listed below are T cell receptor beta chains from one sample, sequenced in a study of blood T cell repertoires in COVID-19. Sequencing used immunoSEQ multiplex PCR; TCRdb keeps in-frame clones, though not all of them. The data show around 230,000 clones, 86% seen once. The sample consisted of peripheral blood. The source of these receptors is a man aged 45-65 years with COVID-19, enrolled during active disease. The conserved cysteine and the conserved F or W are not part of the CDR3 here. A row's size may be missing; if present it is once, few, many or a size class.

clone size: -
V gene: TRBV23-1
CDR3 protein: ATPPGGTEAF

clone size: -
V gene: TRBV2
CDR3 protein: ASRETGVVDTQY

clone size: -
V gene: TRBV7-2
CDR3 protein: ASSLQTGAGANVLT

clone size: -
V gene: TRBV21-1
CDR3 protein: ASSKTNGSGTSYEQY

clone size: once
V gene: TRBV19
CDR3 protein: ASSSRPSGGSYNEQF

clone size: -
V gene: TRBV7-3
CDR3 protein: ASSLSNREGYT

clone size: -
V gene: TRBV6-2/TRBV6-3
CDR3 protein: ASSYGFTTYEQY

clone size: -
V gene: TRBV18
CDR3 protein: ASSPLPTSGTDTQY

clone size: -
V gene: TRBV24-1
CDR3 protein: ATSDGTKNEQF

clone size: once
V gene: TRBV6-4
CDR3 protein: ASSDSTETEAF

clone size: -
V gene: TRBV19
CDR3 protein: ASRRGGPFLGEQF

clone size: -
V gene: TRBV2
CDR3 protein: ASGGAAYEQY

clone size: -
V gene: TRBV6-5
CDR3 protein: ASSYVAGGTDTQY

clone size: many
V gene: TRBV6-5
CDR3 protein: ASGRDSDSLEQY

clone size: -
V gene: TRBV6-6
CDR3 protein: ASRQGRGNSPLH

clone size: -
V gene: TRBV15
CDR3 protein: ATSRAGGAGTGELF

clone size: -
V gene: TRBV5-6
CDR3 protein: ASSLWGTGGNSPLH

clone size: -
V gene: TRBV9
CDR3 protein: ASSVRTSGRYPSSTDTQY

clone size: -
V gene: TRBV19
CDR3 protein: ASKRTTNTGELF

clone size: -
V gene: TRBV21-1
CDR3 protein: ASREGTENTEAF

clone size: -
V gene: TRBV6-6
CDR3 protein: ASSLSGVRVTDTQY

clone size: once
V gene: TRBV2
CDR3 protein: ASSEGWTSGNEQF

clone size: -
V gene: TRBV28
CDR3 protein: ASSLRKNIQY

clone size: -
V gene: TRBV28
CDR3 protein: ASGPGVHYGYT

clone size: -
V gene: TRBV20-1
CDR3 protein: SASSTANTGELF

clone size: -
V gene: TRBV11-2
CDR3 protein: ASSLNPISGSTGELF

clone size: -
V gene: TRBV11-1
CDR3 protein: ASSLGGRSGANVLT

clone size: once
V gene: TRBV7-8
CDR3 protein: ASSLVRRQGLSGANVLT

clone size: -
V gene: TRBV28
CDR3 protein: ASSPQGTSGYTSTDTQY

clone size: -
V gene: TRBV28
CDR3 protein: ASSPKGGGARNEQF

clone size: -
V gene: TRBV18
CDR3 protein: ASSPTRGLANTGELF

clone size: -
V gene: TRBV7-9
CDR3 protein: ASSRRDRGNEQY

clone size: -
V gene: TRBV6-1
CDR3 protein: ASSNRGVQPQH

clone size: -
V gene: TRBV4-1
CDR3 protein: ASSPHPTSGRDYEQF

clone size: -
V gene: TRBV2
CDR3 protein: ASSRDIGEQF

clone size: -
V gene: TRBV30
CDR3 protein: AWSPSTSGYEQY

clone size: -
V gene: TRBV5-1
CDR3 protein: ASSFEGNTEAF

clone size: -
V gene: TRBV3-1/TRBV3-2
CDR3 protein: ASRGEEQDTEAF

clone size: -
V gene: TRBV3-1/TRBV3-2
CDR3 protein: ASSQGHFQETQY

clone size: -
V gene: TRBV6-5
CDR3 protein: ASRGRLEGANVLT

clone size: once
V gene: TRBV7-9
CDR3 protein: ASSHQGTPLGNQPQH

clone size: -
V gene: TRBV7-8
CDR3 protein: ASSLIGGGTGGYEQY

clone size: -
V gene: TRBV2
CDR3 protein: ASRGTGGIEQF

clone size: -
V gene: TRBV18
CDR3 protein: ASSTRGMETQY

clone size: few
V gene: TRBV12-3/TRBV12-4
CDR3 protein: ASRKGTLTEAF

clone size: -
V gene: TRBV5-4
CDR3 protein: ASSLVEYRPTDTQY

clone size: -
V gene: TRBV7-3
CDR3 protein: ASSLTHGGSYNEQF

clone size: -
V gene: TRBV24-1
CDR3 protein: ATSGQQGAGTDTQY

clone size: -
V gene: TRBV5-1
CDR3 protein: ASSSGAHTDTQY

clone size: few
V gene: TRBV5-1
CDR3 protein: ASSEGTSGVQEQY

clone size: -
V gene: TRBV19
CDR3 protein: ASSSFGTNPSDTQY

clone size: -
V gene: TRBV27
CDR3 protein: ASSWPYEQY

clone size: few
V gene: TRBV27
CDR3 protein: ASSKLAGGRSYEQY